Following are 4 T cell receptor beta chains from one sample sequenced in a study of T cell responses to AZD1222 COVID-19 vaccine. Assay used: immunoSEQ multiplex PCR; TCRdb lists only in-frame clones, some missing. In the table there are about 55,000 clones, 70% to 90% of which are singletons. The material sequenced was peripheral blood, taken on day 0 of AZD1222 vaccination. These receptors all come from an adult in good health.

The CDR3 loop is CASSLQGARTEAFF. Written as DNA, the CDR3 is TGTGCCAGCAGCTTACAGGGGGCGCGCACTGAAGCTTTCTTT. The chain recombines TRBV7-2 with TRBJ1-1, with 8 bases aligning to TRBD1. The CDR3 extends over 14 amino acids. V was clipped by 2 bases and J by 4 bases; unmatched bases: 3. CDR1 is SGHTA, CDR2 FQGNSA, per germline. Using reference TRBV7-2 and TRBJ1-1 for the parts outside the CDR3, the full variable domain is GAGVSQSPSNKVTEKGKDVELRCDPISGHTALYWYRQSLGQGLEFLIYFQGNSAPDKSGLPSDRFSAERTGGSVSTLTIQRTQQEDSAVYLCASSLQGARTEAFFGQGTRLTVV.

V and J are TRBV24-1 and TRBJ2-1; D assignment may be TRBD1 or TRBD2 (6 bases each). Germline V gives CDR1 KGHDR, CDR2 SFDVKD. Trimming took off 4 bases at V and 9 bases at J, with 21 bases between the two ends. The CDR3 loop spans 16 amino acids. CDR3 DNA sequence: TGTGCCACCAGTGACACCCCGGCGGAGGGGGTTGGTGAGCAGTTCTTC. Translating it yields CATSDTPAEGVGEQFF.

This CDR3 is CASSSFKGTGVNTGELFF. For the CDR3, the DNA is TGTGCCAGCAGCTCGTTCAAAGGGACAGGGGTCAACACCGGGGAGCTGTTTTTT. This sequence joins TRBV7-6 and TRBJ2-2, with 10 positions matching TRBD1. Germline V CDR1 and CDR2: SGHVS, FNYEAQ. The CDR3 is 18 residues long. Trimming removed 4 bases from V and 2 bases from J; junction bases left unmatched: 10. Using reference TRBV7-6 and TRBJ2-2 for the parts outside the CDR3, the full variable domain is GAGVSQSPRYKVTKRGQDVALRCDPISGHVSLYWYRQALGQGPEFLTYFNYEAQQDKSGLPNDRFSAERPEGSISTLTIQRTEQRDSAMYRCASSSFKGTGVNTGELFFGEGSRLTVL.

V usage is TRBV27 and J usage is TRBJ2-7, with 8 nucleotides matching TRBD1. The CDR3 runs 14 residues. V gave up 3 bases and J gave up 3 bases; unmatched junction bases: 4. In germline, CDR1 is MNHEY, CDR2 SMNVEV (reference sequence). The CDR3 protein is CASSFGTGGYEQYF. In DNA form, the CDR3 reads TGTGCCAGCAGTTTCGGAACAGGGGGCTACGAGCAGTACTTC.